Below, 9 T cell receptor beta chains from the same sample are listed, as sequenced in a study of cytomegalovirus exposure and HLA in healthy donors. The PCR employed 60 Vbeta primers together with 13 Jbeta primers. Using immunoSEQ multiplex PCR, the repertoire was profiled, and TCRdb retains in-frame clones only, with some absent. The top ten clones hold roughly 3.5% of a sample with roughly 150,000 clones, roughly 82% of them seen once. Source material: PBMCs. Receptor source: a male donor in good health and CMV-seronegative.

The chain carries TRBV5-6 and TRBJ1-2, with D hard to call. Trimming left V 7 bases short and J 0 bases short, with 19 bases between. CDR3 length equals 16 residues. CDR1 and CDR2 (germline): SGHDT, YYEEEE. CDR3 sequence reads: CASRRRGGMTNYGYTF. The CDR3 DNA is TGTGCCAGCCGGCGCCGCGGCGGTATGACTAACTATGGCTACACCTTC.

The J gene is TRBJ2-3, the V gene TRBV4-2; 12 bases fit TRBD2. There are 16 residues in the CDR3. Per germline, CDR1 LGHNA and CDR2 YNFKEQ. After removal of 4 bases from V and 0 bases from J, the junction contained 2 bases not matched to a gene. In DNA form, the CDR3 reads TGTGCCAGCAGCCCCGGGACTAGCGGGAGCACAGATACGCAGTATTTT. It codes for CASSPGTSGSTDTQYF.

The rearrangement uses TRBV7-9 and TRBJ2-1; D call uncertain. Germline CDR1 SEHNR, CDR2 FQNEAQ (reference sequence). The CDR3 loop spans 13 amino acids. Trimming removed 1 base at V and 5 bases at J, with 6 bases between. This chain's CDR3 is CASSLEHNNEQFF. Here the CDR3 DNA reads TGTGCCAGCAGCTTAGAGCATAACAATGAGCAGTTCTTC.

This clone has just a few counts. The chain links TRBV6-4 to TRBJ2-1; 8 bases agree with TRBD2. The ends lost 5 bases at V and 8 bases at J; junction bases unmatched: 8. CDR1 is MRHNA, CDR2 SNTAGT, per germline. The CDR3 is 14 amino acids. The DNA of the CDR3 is TGTGCCAGCAGTCCCGGGAGGGAGGGGGATGAGCAGTTCTTC. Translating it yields CASSPGREGDEQFF.

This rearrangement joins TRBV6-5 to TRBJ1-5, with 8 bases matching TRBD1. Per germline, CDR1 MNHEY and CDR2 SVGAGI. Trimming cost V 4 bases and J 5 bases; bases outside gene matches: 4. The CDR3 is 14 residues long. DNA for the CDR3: TGTGCCAGCAGTTCAGGGGGCCCGGATCAGCCCCAGCATTTT. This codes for CASSSGGPDQPQHF.

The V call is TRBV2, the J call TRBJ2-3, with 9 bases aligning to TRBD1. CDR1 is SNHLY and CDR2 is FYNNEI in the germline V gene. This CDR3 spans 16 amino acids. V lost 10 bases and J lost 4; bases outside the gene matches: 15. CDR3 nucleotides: TGTGCCACTTCTCTATGGGGGACAGGGAATGCAGATACGCAGTATTTT. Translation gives CATSLWGTGNADTQYF.

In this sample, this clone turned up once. The CDR3 loop is CAISESGGVQETQYF. In DNA, the CDR3 is TGTGCCATCAGTGAGTCGGGAGGAGTCCAAGAGACCCAGTACTTC. The V call is TRBV10-3, the J call TRBJ2-5; tentative D call: TRBD2 (6 bases). The V and J ends lost 0 bases and 1 base respectively, with 9 bases between them. The CDR3 extends over 15 amino acids. The germline V gene has CDR1 ENHRY and CDR2 SYGVKD.

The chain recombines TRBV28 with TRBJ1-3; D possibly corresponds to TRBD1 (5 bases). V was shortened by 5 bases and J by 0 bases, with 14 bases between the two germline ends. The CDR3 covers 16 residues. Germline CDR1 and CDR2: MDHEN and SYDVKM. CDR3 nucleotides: TGTGCCAGCAGTAAAAGGGGCCCCATCTCTGGAAACACCATATATTTT. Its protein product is CASSKRGPISGNTIYF. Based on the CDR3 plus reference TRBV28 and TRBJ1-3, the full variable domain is DVKVTQSSRYLVKRTGEKVFLECVQDMDHENMFWYRQDPGLGLRLIYFSYDVKMKEKGDIPEGYSVSREKKERFSLILESASTNQTSMYLCASSKRGPISGNTIYFGEGSWLTVV.

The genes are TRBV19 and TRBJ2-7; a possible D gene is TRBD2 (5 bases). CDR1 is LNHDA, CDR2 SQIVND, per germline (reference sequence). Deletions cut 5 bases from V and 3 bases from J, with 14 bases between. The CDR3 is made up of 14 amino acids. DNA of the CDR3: TGTGCCAGTAGTCGTTTCCGGGGAGACTACGAGCAGTACTTC. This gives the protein CASSRFRGDYEQYF.